The 2 T cell receptor beta chains presented below share a single source sample, sequenced in a study of shared clonotypes between healthy human individuals. Measured with immunoSEQ multiplex PCR; TCRdb has only the in-frame clones, and not every one. The table shows about 2.4 million clones, with about 92% occurring only once. The sample taken for sequencing was naive CD4+ T cells sorted from blood. As for subset: CD45RA+ positively selected. These receptors all stem from a young man in good health.

V gene TRBV5-1 combines with J gene TRBJ1-2; tentative D call: TRBD1 (6 bases). V gave up 0 bases and J gave up 4 bases, with 16 bases separating them. The CDR3 is 16 residues long. The germline V gene has CDR1 SGHRS and CDR2 YFSETQ. CDR3 region: CASSLAPHQGGYGYTF. The DNA for the CDR3 is TGCGCCAGCAGCTTGGCACCCCACCAAGGGGGCTATGGCTACACCTTC.

V is TRBV30 and J is TRBJ1-6; D gene unclear. V lost 5 bases, J lost 11 bases, and 7 bases lay in between. The CDR3 spans 10 residues. CDR1 and CDR2 from the germline V gene are GTSNPN and SVGIG (reference sequence). The CDR3 coding sequence is TGTGCCTGGTCTCGCCCACCCCTCCACTTT. Protein sequence: CAWSRPPLHF.